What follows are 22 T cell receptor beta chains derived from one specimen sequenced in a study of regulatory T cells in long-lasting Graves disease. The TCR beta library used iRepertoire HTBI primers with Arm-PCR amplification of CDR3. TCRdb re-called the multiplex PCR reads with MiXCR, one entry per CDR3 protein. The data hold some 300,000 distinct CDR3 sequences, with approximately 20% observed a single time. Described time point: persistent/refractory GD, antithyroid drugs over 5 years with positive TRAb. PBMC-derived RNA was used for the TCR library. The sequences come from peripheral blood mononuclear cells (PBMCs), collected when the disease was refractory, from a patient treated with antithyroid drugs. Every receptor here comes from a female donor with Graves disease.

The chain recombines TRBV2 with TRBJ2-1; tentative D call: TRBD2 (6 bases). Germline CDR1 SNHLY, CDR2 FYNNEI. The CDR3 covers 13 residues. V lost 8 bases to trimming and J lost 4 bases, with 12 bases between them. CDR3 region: CASGNREYNEQFF. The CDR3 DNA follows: TGTGCCAGCGGGAACCGGGAGTACAATGAGCAGTTCTTC.

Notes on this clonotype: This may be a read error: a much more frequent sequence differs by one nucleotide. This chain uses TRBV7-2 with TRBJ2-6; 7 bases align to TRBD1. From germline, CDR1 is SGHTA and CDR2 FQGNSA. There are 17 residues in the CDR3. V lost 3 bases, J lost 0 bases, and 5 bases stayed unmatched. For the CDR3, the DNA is TGTGCCAGCAGCTTTCGGGACAGCCGCTCTGGGGCCAACGTCCTGACTTTC. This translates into CASSFRDSRSGANVLTF.

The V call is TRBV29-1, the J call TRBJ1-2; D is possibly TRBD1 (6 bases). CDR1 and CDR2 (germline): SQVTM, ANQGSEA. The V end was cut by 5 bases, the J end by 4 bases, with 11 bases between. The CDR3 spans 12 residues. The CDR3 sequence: CSVMDRGYGYTF. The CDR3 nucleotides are TGCAGCGTTATGGACAGAGGCTATGGCTACACCTTC.

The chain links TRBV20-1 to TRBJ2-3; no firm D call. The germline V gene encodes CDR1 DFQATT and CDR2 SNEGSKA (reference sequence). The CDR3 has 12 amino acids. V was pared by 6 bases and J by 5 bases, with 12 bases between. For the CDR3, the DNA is TGCAGTGCCCCGAACGTTCAAGATACGCAGTATTTT. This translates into CSAPNVQDTQYF.

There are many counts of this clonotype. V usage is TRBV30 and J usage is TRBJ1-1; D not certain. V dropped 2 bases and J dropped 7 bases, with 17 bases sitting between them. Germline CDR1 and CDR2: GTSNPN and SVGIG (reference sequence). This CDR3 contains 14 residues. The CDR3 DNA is TGTGCCTGGAGTACCGCACCCCGAGAGAATGAAGCTTTCTTT. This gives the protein CAWSTAPRENEAFF.

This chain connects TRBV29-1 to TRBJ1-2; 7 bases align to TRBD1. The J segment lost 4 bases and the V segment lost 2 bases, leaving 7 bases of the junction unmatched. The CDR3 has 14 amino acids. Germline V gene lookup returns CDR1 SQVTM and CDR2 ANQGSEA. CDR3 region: CSVESRGGIYGYTF. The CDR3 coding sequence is TGCAGCGTTGAATCCAGGGGGGGAATCTATGGCTACACCTTC.

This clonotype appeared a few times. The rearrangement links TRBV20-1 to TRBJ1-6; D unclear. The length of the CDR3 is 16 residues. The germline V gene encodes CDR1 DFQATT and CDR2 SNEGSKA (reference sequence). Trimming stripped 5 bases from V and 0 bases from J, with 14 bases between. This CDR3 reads CSASADGSSYNSPLHF. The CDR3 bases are TGCAGTGCTTCCGCGGACGGGAGCTCCTATAATTCACCCCTCCACTTT.

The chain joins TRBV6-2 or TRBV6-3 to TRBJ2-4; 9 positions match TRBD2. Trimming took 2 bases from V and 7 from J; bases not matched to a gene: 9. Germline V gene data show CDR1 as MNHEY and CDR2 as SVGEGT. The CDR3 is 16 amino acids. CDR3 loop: CASSYLSASGINIQYF. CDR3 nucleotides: TGTGCCAGCAGTTACCTCTCGGCTAGCGGGATCAACATTCAGTACTTC.

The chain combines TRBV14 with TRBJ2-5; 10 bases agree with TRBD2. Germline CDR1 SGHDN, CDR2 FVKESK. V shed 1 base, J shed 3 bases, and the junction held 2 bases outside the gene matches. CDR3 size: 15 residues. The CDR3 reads CASSQALAGEETQYF. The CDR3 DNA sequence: TGTGCCAGCAGCCAAGCCCTAGCGGGAGAAGAGACCCAGTACTTC.

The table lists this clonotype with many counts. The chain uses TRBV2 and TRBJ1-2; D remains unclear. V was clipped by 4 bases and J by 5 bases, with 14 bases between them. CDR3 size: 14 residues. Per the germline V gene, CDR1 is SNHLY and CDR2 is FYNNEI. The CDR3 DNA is TGTGCCAGCAGTGGGATCTCGACGCGGTATGGCTACACCTTC. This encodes CASSGISTRYGYTF.

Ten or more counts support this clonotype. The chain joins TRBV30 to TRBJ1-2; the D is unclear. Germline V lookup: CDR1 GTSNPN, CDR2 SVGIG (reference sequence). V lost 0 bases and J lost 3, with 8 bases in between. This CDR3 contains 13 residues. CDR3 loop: CAWSVGQDYGYTF. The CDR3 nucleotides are TGTGCCTGGAGTGTCGGCCAGGACTATGGCTACACCTTC.

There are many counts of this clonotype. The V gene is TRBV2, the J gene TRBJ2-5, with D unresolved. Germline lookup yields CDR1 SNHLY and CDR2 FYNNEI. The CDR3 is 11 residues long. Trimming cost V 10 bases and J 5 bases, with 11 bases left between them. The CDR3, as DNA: TGTGCCACGGCGTTTCGGGAGACCCAGTACTTC. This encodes CATAFRETQYF.

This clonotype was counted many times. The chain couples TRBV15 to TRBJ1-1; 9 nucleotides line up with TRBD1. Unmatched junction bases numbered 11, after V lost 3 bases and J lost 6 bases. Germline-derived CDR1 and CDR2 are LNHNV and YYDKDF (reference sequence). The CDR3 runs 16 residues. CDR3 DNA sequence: TGTGCCACCAGCAGGCGGACAGGGGTGGGTTTGCCTGAAGCTTTCTTT. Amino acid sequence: CATSRRTGVGLPEAFF.

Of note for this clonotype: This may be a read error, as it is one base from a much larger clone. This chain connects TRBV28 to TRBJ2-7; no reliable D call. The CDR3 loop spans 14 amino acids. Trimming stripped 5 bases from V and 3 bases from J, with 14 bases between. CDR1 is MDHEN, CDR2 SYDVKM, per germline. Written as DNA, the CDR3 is TGTGCCAGCAGTCCGTCGGACCCCCTCTACGAGCAGTACTTC. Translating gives CASSPSDPLYEQYF.

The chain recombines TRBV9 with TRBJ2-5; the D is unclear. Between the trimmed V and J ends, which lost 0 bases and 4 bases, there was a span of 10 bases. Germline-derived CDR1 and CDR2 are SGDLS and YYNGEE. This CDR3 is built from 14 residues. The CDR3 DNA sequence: TGTGCCAGCAGCGTAGTCTGGGGATCAGAGACCCAGTACTTC. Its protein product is CASSVVWGSETQYF.

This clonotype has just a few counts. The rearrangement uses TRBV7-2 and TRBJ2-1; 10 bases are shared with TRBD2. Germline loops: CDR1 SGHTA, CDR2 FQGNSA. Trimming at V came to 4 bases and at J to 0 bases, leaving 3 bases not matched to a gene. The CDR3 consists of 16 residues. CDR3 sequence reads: CASSSSGRASYNEQFF. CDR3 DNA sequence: TGTGCCAGCAGCTCCAGCGGGAGGGCCTCCTACAATGAGCAGTTCTTC.

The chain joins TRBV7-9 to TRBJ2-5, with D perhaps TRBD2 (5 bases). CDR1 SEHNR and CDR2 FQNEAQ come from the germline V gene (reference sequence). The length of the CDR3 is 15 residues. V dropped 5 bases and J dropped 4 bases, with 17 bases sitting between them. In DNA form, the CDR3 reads TGTGCCAGCAGCGCCGGGCCGGCGGCGGGAGAGACCCAGTACTTC. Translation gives CASSAGPAAGETQYF.

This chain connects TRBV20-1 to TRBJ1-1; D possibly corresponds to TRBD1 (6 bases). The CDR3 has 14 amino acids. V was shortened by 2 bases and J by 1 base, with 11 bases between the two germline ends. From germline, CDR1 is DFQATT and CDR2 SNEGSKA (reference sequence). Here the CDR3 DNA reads TGCAGTGCTAGATCGGGACACGAGAACACTGAAGCTTTCTTT. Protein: CSARSGHENTEAFF.

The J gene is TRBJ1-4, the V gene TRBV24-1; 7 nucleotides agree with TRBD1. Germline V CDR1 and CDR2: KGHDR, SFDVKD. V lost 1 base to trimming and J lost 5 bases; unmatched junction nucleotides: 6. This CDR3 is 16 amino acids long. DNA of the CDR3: TGTGCCACCAGTGATTTCGGCGAAGGGGGCAATGAAAAACTGTTTTTT. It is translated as CATSDFGEGGNEKLFF.

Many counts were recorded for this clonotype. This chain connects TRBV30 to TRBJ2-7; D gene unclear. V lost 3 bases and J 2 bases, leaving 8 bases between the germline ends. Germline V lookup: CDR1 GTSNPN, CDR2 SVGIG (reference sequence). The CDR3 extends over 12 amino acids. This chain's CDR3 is CAWSVEAYEQYF. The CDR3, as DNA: TGTGCCTGGAGCGTTGAAGCCTACGAGCAGTACTTC.

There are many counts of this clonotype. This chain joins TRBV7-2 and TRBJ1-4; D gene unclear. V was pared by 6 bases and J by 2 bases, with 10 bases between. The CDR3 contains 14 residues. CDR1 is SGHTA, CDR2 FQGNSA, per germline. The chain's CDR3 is CASSQQPTNEKLFF. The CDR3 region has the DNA TGTGCCAGCAGTCAACAGCCTACTAATGAAAAACTGTTTTTT.

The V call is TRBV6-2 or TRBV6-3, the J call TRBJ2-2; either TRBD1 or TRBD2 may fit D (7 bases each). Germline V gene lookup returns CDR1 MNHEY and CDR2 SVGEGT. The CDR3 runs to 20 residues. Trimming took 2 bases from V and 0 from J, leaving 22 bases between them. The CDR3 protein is CASSYLQTPGGTTNTGELFF. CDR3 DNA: TGTGCCAGCAGTTACCTCCAAACCCCAGGGGGGACTACGAACACCGGGGAGCTGTTTTTT.